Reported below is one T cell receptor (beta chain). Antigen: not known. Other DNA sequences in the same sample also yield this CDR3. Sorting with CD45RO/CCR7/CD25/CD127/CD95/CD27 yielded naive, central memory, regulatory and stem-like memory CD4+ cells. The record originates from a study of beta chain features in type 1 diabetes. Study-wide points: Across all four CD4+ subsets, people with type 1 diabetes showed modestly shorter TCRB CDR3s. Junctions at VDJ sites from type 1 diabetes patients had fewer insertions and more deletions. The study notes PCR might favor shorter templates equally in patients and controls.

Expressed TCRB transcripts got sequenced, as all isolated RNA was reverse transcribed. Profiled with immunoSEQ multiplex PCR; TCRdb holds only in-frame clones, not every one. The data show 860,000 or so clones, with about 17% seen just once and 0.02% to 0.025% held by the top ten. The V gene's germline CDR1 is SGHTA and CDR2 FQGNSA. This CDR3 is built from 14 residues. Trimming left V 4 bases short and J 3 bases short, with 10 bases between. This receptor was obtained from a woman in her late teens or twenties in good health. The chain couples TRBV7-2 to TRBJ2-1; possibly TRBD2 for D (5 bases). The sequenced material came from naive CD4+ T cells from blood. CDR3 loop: CASSWATSYNEQFF. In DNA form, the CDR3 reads TGTGCCAGCAGCTGGGCCACTAGCTACAATGAGCAGTTCTTC.